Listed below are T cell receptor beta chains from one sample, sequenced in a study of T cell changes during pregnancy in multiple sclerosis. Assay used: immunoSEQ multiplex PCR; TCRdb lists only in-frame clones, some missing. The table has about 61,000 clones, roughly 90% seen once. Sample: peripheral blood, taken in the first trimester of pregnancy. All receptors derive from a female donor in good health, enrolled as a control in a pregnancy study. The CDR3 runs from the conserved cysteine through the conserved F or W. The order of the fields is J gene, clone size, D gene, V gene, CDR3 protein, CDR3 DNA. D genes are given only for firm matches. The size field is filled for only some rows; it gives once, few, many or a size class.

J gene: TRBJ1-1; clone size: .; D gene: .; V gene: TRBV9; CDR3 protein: CASSPEGGRGTEAFF; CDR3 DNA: TGTGCCAGCAGCCCGGAGGGGGGGCGAGGCACTGAAGCTTTCTTT
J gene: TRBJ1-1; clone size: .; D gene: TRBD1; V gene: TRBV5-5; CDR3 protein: CASSLTSRQGRVNTEAFF; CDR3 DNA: TGTGCCAGCAGCTTGACTAGTAGACAGGGCAGGGTGAACACTGAAGCTTTCTTT
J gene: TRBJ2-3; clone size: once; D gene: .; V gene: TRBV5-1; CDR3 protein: CASSDESGTDTQYF; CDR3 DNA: TGCGCCAGCAGCGACGAAAGCGGAACAGATACGCAGTATTTT
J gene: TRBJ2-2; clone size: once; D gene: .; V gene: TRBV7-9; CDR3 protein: CASSPDRQNTGELFF; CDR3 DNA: TGTGCCAGCAGCCCGGACAGACAGAACACCGGGGAGCTGTTTTTT
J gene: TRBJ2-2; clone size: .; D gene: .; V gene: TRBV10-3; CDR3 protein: CAISHLSGELFF; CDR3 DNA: TGTGCCATCAGTCACCTATCCGGGGAGCTGTTTTTT
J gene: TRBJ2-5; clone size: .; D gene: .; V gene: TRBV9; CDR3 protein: CASSAGVEPETQYF; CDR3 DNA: TGTGCCAGCAGCGCCGGGGTTGAGCCAGAGACCCAGTACTTC
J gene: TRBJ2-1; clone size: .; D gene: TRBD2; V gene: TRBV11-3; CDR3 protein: CASSFPRAGAGYEQFF; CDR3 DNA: TGTGCCAGCAGCTTCCCACGGGCGGGAGCTGGATATGAGCAGTTCTTC
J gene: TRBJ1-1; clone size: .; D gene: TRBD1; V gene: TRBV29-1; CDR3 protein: CSVEVVQGATEAFF; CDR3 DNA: TGCAGCGTTGAAGTTGTACAGGGGGCGACTGAAGCTTTCTTT
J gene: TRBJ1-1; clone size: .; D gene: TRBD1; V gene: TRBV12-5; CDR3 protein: CASASNVGQVRNTEAFF; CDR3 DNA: TGTGCTAGTGCCTCCAACGTTGGACAGGTCAGGAACACTGAAGCTTTCTTT
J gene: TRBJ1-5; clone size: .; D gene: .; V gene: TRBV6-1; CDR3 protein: CASSELGQPQHF; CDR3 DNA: TGTGCCAGCAGTGAACTAGGACAGCCCCAGCATTTT